This T cell receptor (beta chain) was profiled in a study of cytomegalovirus exposure and HLA in healthy donors. PCR involved 60 Vbeta and 13 Jbeta primers. TCRdb's table, derived via immunoSEQ multiplex PCR, lists solely in-frame clones and lacks some. The sample lists under 200,000 clones, approximately 76% occurring once. This CDR3 region has 16 residues. Germline CDR1 is SGHRS and CDR2 is YFSETQ. J gave up 2 bases and V 3 bases, and 7 bases lay outside the gene matches. Specimen: PBMCs. The sequence was obtained from a man aged 60 to 69 in good health and CMV-seronegative. The gene calls are TRBV5-1 and TRBJ2-5, with 10 bases that match TRBD1. The CDR3 region is CASSSGQGESQETQYF. The CDR3 DNA sequence: TGCGCCAGCAGCTCAGGACAGGGGGAGAGTCAAGAGACCCAGTACTTC.